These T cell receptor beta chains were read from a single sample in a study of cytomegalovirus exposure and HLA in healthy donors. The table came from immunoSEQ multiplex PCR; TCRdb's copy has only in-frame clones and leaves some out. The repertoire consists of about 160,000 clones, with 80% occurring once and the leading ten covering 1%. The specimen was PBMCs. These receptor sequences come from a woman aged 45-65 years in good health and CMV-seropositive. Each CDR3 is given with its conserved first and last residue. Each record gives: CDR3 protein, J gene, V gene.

CDR3 protein: CASSLTPYRGGTEAFF
J gene: TRBJ1-1
V gene: TRBV27

CDR3 protein: CATSRETTGRSF
J gene: TRBJ1-1
V gene: TRBV15

CDR3 protein: CASSERTLQETQYF
J gene: TRBJ2-5
V gene: TRBV2

CDR3 protein: CASSGTVAKNIQYF
J gene: TRBJ2-4
V gene: TRBV27

CDR3 protein: CASSQDPEVAGNTIYF
J gene: TRBJ1-3
V gene: TRBV4-2

CDR3 protein: CASSLGQGGQETQYF
J gene: TRBJ2-5
V gene: TRBV27

CDR3 protein: CASSYTGPDTQYF
J gene: TRBJ2-3
V gene: TRBV6-5

CDR3 protein: CASRKVQGYTGELFF
J gene: TRBJ2-2
V gene: TRBV6-5

CDR3 protein: CATSRDSPGGNEQYF
J gene: TRBJ2-7
V gene: TRBV15

CDR3 protein: CATQETSGGADTQYF
J gene: TRBJ2-3
V gene: TRBV27

CDR3 protein: CASSWDRMSTDTQYF
J gene: TRBJ2-3
V gene: TRBV5-6

CDR3 protein: CASRRQGHNSPLHF
J gene: TRBJ1-6
V gene: TRBV6-5

CDR3 protein: CASSLDGGGAYNEQFF
J gene: TRBJ2-1
V gene: TRBV11-2

CDR3 protein: CASSGEWGGHGYTF
J gene: TRBJ1-2
V gene: TRBV2

CDR3 protein: CASSFLSTNEKLFF
J gene: TRBJ1-4
V gene: TRBV5-5

CDR3 protein: CASSMYRGRGEAFF
J gene: TRBJ1-1
V gene: TRBV19

CDR3 protein: CASSFRQNREIFGGELFF
J gene: TRBJ2-2
V gene: TRBV5-1

CDR3 protein: CASSPGLAGANEQFF
J gene: TRBJ2-1
V gene: TRBV18

CDR3 protein: CASSFHRGGYTF
J gene: TRBJ1-2
V gene: TRBV11-2

CDR3 protein: CSSTPGGARRQETQYF
J gene: TRBJ2-5
V gene: TRBV7-9

CDR3 protein: CASSYGHSRGGGELFF
J gene: TRBJ2-2
V gene: TRBV6-5

CDR3 protein: CAISEGGTNEKLFF
J gene: TRBJ1-4
V gene: TRBV10-3